The TCR beta chain described here comes from a study of cytomegalovirus exposure and HLA in healthy donors. Study-wide points: Three of the chains that were CMV-associated were confirmed in vitro to be specific for CMV antigens.

The table came from immunoSEQ multiplex PCR; TCRdb's copy has only in-frame clones and leaves some out. Found here are around 120,000 clones, about 91% of them singletons; the top ten hold less than 2%. Turning to this clone: Antigen specificity is unknown.

The source of this sequence is a man between 18 and 35 years old in good health and CMV-seronegative. The specimen sequenced was PBMCs.

CDR3 bases: TGTGCCAGCAGTTTATTGGGGGCGGGCAATCAGCCCCAGCATTTT. It encodes CASSLLGAGNQPQHF. The rearrangement joins TRBV28 to TRBJ1-5, with a possible D match to TRBD1 (6 bases). The V gene lost 1 base and the J gene lost 2 bases, with 9 bases spanning the gap. This CDR3 has 15 amino acids. The germline CDR1 and CDR2 sequences are MDHEN and SYDVKM. The complete variable domain, with remaining parts taken from reference TRBV28 and TRBJ1-5, reads DVKVTQSSRYLVKRTGEKVFLECVQDMDHENMFWYRQDPGLGLRLIYFSYDVKMKEKGDIPEGYSVSREKKERFSLILESASTNQTSMYLCASSLLGAGNQPQHFGDGTRLSIL.